This is a list of T cell receptor beta chains from one sample in a study of blood T cell repertoires in COVID-19. The repertoire was sequenced with immunoSEQ multiplex PCR; TCRdb's copy has only in-frame clones and lacks some. The sample holds over 150,000 clones, about four fifths seen once. Source material: peripheral blood. These receptors all stem from a woman older than 75 with active or convalescent COVID-19. Each CDR3 is given with its conserved first and last residue. Fields, in order: V gene, CDR3 protein.

TRBV10-2 | CASRLTGLNNEQFF
TRBV5-1 | CASSLEGGSNQPQHF
TRBV4-2 | CASSQPGSYEQYF
TRBV27 | CASSGQGNNEQFF
TRBV4-1 | CASSSAGSVNYGYTF
TRBV19 | CASSGTVNTEAFF
TRBV18 | CASSGANYGYTF
TRBV1 | CTSSQELAGGPNLYEQYF
TRBV5-8 | CASSLGQAYNEQFF
TRBV5-4 | CASSPDRGEPLHF
TRBV5-6 | CASSTGLAGVRQETQYF
TRBV6-5 | CASSPGTSNQPQHF
TRBV19 | CASSIVGQGSCHF
TRBV6-6 | CASSYLRQGTEAFF
TRBV29-1 | CSVGQGDTEAFF
TRBV5-1 | CASSADRGVSTEAFF
TRBV10-1 | CASSEPGLAPPEQFF
TRBV7-3 | CASSLNGRTLTSYNEQFF
TRBV19 | CASTIGINYGYTF
TRBV29-1 | CSVSRAGDTEAFF
TRBV18 | CASSPTGGYNEQFF
TRBV6-6 | CASSYPGQDYEQYF
TRBV5-1 | CASSRGQIANYGYTF
TRBV7-9 | CASSLDRGQTQYF
TRBV7-2 | CASSLDRTSGRWTGELFF
TRBV7-4 | CASSLESGGLGQPQHF
TRBV28 | CASPPTGDRTYQPQHF
TRBV19 | CASARDKALPLHF
TRBV27 | CASRRTGMGEQFF
TRBV3-1/TRBV3-2 | CASSHRGAGGYTF
TRBV9 | CASSVGGRVTRSTGELFF
TRBV21-1 | CASSARDRVLEKLFF
TRBV5-6 | CASSLGGRETQYF
TRBV9 | CASSENTGFNEKLFF
TRBV4-2 | CASSQVGGTENIQYF